This paragraph reports one TCR beta chain. The data were produced by immunoSEQ multiplex PCR, yet TCRdb's version contains in-frame clones alone and is incomplete. The sample has around 370,000 clones; about 87% are singletons. The data stem from a study of blood T cell repertoires in COVID-19. Background on the study: PBMCs, B-cell-depleted T cells, or T cells provided the cDNA or gDNA that made up the material.

The sample comprised peripheral blood. This receptor was identified in a woman aged 50 to 60 with COVID-19, enrolled during active disease.

The CDR3 loop is CASSFFSPGTGATEAFF. CDR3 nucleotides: TGTGCCAGCAGTTTCTTCTCACCGGGGACAGGGGCCACTGAAGCTTTCTTT. V gene TRBV27 combines with J gene TRBJ1-1; 10 bases map to TRBD1. This CDR3 spans 17 amino acids. The V and J ends lost 3 bases and 4 bases, in that order; junction bases with no gene match: 11. The germline V gene has CDR1 MNHEY and CDR2 SMNVEV (reference sequence).